This TCR beta chain was found in a study of OX40 agonist ivuxolimab in advanced cancers. Sequencing was performed with immunoSEQ multiplex PCR; in TCRdb, only in-frame clones are kept and a portion is missing. The data show under 70,000 clones, roughly 84% seen once. The CDR3 consists of 11 residues. Germline loops: CDR1 MNHNS, CDR2 SASEGT. The V and J ends lost 3 bases and 8 bases respectively, with 7 bases between them. This chain connects TRBV6-1 to TRBJ1-1; D is uncertain. This TCR came from an adult with an advanced solid tumor such as melanoma, head and neck, liver or kidney cancer. The input for sequencing was CD4+ or CD8+ T cells sorted from blood, taken in a trial of the OX40 agonist ivuxolimab. CDR3 in amino acids: CASSDRPEAFF. DNA for the CDR3: TGTGCCAGCAGTGACAGACCCGAAGCTTTCTTT.